This is a list of T cell receptor beta chains from one sample in a study of blood T cell repertoires in COVID-19. Sequenced by immunoSEQ multiplex PCR; TCRdb stores in-frame clones only, minus some. The profile shows about 300,000 clones, 86% of them singletons. The sequenced sample consisted of peripheral blood. These receptors all come from a woman aged 45-60 years with acute or convalescent COVID-19. Each CDR3 is given with its conserved first and last residue. The D gene is left open where the match is weak. A clone size is listed for some rows: how often the clone was seen (once, few, many), or a class if it is expanded.

v_gene	abundance	d_gene	j_gene	CDR3nt	CDR3aa
TRBV7-9	.	.	TRBJ1-4	TGTGCCAGCAGCTACGGGGGAACTAATGAAAAACTGTTTTTT	CASSYGGTNEKLFF
TRBV28	.	.	TRBJ1-5	TGTGCCAGCAGCCAACATCCGGCGGGGAGCAATCAGCCCCAGCATTTT	CASSQHPAGSNQPQHF
TRBV24-1	.	.	TRBJ2-3	TGTGCCACCAGTGATCGGATGGGTTGGGGGGACTCCGGGCCAGATACGCAGTATTTT	CATSDRMGWGDSGPDTQYF
TRBV9	.	TRBD1	TRBJ1-1	TGTGCCAGCAGCGTAGGGACAGGGCGTCAAGCTTTCTTT	CASSVGTGRQAFF
TRBV4-2	.	.	TRBJ2-1	TGTGCCAGCAGCCAGGAACTAGGAGGGGTCTACAATGAGCAGTTCTTC	CASSQELGGVYNEQFF
TRBV28	.	TRBD1	TRBJ1-1	TGTGCCGGAAACAGGGGATATAGCACTGAAGCTTTCTTT	CAGNRGYSTEAFF
TRBV29-1	.	.	TRBJ1-5	TGCAGCGTTGCGCAGGGGAGCAATCAGCCCCAGCATTTT	CSVAQGSNQPQHF
TRBV24-1	.	.	TRBJ2-2	TGTGCCACCACGGGGGAACAGCATATCGCCGGGGAGCTGTTTTTT	CATTGEQHIAGELFF
TRBV9	.	TRBD1	TRBJ2-1	TGTGCCAGCAGCGTACTTACCGGGACAGGGAGTTTTATTGGCTCCTACAATGAGCAGTTCTTC	CASSVLTGTGSFIGSYNEQFF
TRBV9	.	TRBD2	TRBJ2-7	TGTGCCAGCAGCGTAGGTGGCGGGAGTGCTGAGCAGTACTTC	CASSVGGGSAEQYF
TRBV27	once	TRBD1	TRBJ1-2	TGTGCCAGCGGGACAGGCACAGGGGGGTACTATGGCTACACCTTC	CASGTGTGGYYGYTF
TRBV27	.	.	TRBJ2-7	TGTGCCAGCAGTTTCCCGGCGCAGGGAAGGGACGAGCAGTACTTC	CASSFPAQGRDEQYF
TRBV4-1	.	TRBD2	TRBJ2-4	TGCGCCAGCAGCCAAGATGGGACTAGCGGAGCCAAAAACATTCAGTACTTC	CASSQDGTSGAKNIQYF
TRBV19	once	TRBD2	TRBJ2-4	TGTGCCAGTAGTTCGGGACTAGGCTTAGCCAAAAACATTCAGTACTTC	CASSSGLGLAKNIQYF
TRBV6-2/TRBV6-3	.	TRBD1	TRBJ1-2	TGTGCCAGCAGTTACTCGAAGGGGGCGCTTTATGGCTACACCTTC	CASSYSKGALYGYTF
TRBV20-1	.	TRBD2	TRBJ2-1	TGCAGTGCTAGTTTTAGTCCTAGCGGGTTCCTCCGTTGGTCCTACAATGAGCAGTTCTTC	CSASFSPSGFLRWSYNEQFF
TRBV7-6	.	.	TRBJ2-1	TGTGCCAGCAGCTTAACGTTGGACTTATCCTACAATGAGCAGTTCTTC	CASSLTLDLSYNEQFF
TRBV5-4	.	TRBD1	TRBJ1-1	TGTGCCAGCAGCTTGCCGCTCGTGGGACAGGGTGATACTGAAGCTTTCTTT	CASSLPLVGQGDTEAFF
TRBV5-1	.	.	TRBJ2-7	TGCGCCAGCAGCTTTGGTATAGCCTACGAGCAGTACTTC	CASSFGIAYEQYF
TRBV5-6	.	.	TRBJ2-3	TGTGCCAGCAGCTTGCCTCGGGGTTTAGATACGCAGTATTTT	CASSLPRGLDTQYF
TRBV5-1	.	.	TRBJ2-7	TGCGCCAGCAGCTTGGGCGGCAGCTACTACGAGCAGTACTTC	CASSLGGSYYEQYF
TRBV7-9	once	.	TRBJ2-5	TGTGCCAGCAGCCGACTAAAGCGGGCAGGATGGGAGACCCAGTACTTC	CASSRLKRAGWETQYF
TRBV19	.	.	TRBJ1-1	TGTGCCAGTTCAGTCCAAAGGAACACTGAAGCTTTCTTT	CASSVQRNTEAFF
TRBV18	.	.	TRBJ1-6	TGTGCCAGCTCACGCATCCCGGGGGATTCACCCCTCCACTTT	CASSRIPGDSPLHF
TRBV5-1	.	.	TRBJ1-1	TGCGCCAGCAGCTTGGATAGCAGCTTGAACACTGAAGCTTTCTTT	CASSLDSSLNTEAFF
TRBV3-1/TRBV3-2	.	.	TRBJ1-5	TGTGCCAGCAGCCAAGAGGGCCAGCCCCAGCATTTT	CASSQEGQPQHF
TRBV27	.	.	TRBJ2-7	TGTGCCAGCAGTTTGGGGATAGGGGGAGTCTACGAGCAGTACTTC	CASSLGIGGVYEQYF
TRBV27	.	TRBD1	TRBJ2-2	TGTGCCAGCAGTTCCATACCTCGGACAGGAGAAACCGGGGAGCTGTTTTTT	CASSSIPRTGETGELFF
TRBV2	.	.	TRBJ2-5	TGTGCCAGCAGTGATGAACAGGAAGAGACCCAGTACTTC	CASSDEQEETQYF
TRBV28	.	.	TRBJ1-5	TGTGCCAGCAGTTCTTCCGGGACACTTGAGGGCAATCAGCCCCAGCATTTT	CASSSSGTLEGNQPQHF
TRBV5-1	.	.	TRBJ2-7	TGCGCCAGCAGCTTCCGAGGGGGTTCGAGTAACGAGCAGTACTTC	CASSFRGGSSNEQYF
TRBV27	many	TRBD2	TRBJ2-1	TGTGCCACGCGAGACACTAGCGGGACCAATGAGCAGTTCTTC	CATRDTSGTNEQFF
TRBV19	once	TRBD2	TRBJ2-7	TGTGCCAGTAGTGCGACCGGGACTACCTACGAGCAGTACTTC	CASSATGTTYEQYF
TRBV27	.	TRBD2	TRBJ2-7	TGTGCCAGCAGCACCAGCGGGAGGGCCCCCTACGAGCAGTACTTC	CASSTSGRAPYEQYF
TRBV2	.	TRBD2	TRBJ2-7	TGTGCCAGCAGGCCAGCGGGAGGCTCCTACGAGCAGTACTTC	CASRPAGGSYEQYF
TRBV7-6	.	.	TRBJ2-7	TGTGCCAGCAGCTTAGGGGACGGACTATCCTACGAGCAGTACTTC	CASSLGDGLSYEQYF
TRBV15	.	.	TRBJ2-3	TGTGCCACCAGGGGCGGGGAGTACCGGACCACAGATACGCAGTATTTT	CATRGGEYRTTDTQYF
TRBV28	.	.	TRBJ1-4	TGTGCCAGCAGAACCGGGGCAACTAATGAAAAACTGTTTTTT	CASRTGATNEKLFF
TRBV2	few	TRBD1	TRBJ1-5	TGTGCCAGCAGTGAAGTGGGGACAGCGCTGTACAATCAGCCCCAGCATTTT	CASSEVGTALYNQPQHF
TRBV19	.	TRBD1	TRBJ2-7	TGTGCCAGTAGTACTCCCGACAGGGGGTACGAGCAGTACTTC	CASSTPDRGYEQYF
TRBV7-2	.	.	TRBJ1-4	TGTGCCAGCGCCGGGAGGGCCCTCAAGGGTGAAAAACTGTTTTTT	CASAGRALKGEKLFF